This T cell receptor (beta chain) derives from a study of blood T cells in healthy people across ages. Turning to the study itself: About one barcoded beta molecule per two T cells was captured by template switching.

Primed by a sample-barcoded 5' primer and a J-beta primer mix, a second PCR proceeded for about 6 to 12 cycles. TCRdb passed the 5' RACE reads through MiXCR, listing each CDR3 protein once. The data contain about 780,000 distinct CDR3 sequences, around half of them singletons. V gave up 4 bases and J gave up 4 bases, with 13 bases separating them. The CDR3 runs 14 residues. This TCR was recovered from a man aged 80 or over in good health. Sequences were obtained from blood. This chain joins TRBV12-3 or TRBV12-4 and TRBJ1-2, with D tentatively TRBD1 (5 bases). The CDR3 coding sequence is TGTGCCAGCAGTTCTACGGCAGGGTCCTATGGCTACACCTTC. The encoded protein is CASSSTAGSYGYTF.